The source of this TCR beta chain is a study of cytomegalovirus exposure and HLA in healthy donors. Germline assignment: CDR1 MNHNS and CDR2 SASEGT. Trimming left V 2 bases short and J 1 base short, with 11 bases between. The CDR3 consists of 15 residues. Study-level results: The study labeled 164 TCR beta chains cytomegalovirus-associated. Most TCR sequences were uncommon, yet certain public TCRs appeared in many donors.

Measured with immunoSEQ multiplex PCR; TCRdb has only the in-frame clones, and not every one. The sample records 130,000 or so clones, about 85% being singletons. As regards this clone: The antigen is undetermined.

The chain is built from TRBV6-1 and TRBJ1-1, with D perhaps matching TRBD1 (5 bases). This receptor was identified in a woman aged 30 to 39 in good health and CMV-seronegative. The sequencing input was PBMCs. Here the CDR3 DNA reads TGTGCCAGCAGTGAATTTATGGGGGGGAACACTGAAGCTTTCTTT. Protein product: CASSEFMGGNTEAFF.